The clone carrying this T cell receptor (beta chain) turned up a few times. The repertoire was sequenced with immunoSEQ multiplex PCR; TCRdb's copy has only in-frame clones and lacks some. The sample records some 80,000 clones, about 88% being singletons. Germline-derived CDR1 and CDR2 are KGHSH and LQKENI. The CDR3 totals 15 residues. The ends lost 3 bases at V and 4 bases at J; junction bases unmatched: 6. The sample belongs to a study of blood T cell repertoires in COVID-19. In the study overall: PBMCs, B-cell-depleted T cells, or T cells provided the cDNA or gDNA that made up the material.

This receptor was identified in a human donor in a cohort sampled during active COVID-19. The chain uses TRBV18 and TRBJ2-3, with 8 nucleotides matching TRBD1. The material sequenced was peripheral blood. DNA of the CDR3: TGTGCCAGCTCACCGGGACAGGCCCCCCCAGATACGCAGTATTTT. Protein product: CASSPGQAPPDTQYF.